The sequence of this T cell receptor beta chain was determined in a study of control samples from healthy donors and cancer patients. TCRdb's copy holds only in-frame clones and misses some; the assay was immunoSEQ multiplex PCR. The sample records 60,000 to 75,000 clones, over 75% being singletons. The V gene's germline CDR1 is MGHRA and CDR2 YSYEKL. V dropped 4 bases and J dropped 0 bases, with 16 bases sitting between them. The CDR3 has 18 amino acids. This sequence originates from a woman aged 50 to 60 with head and neck cancer. The sequencing input was PBMCs. The J gene is TRBJ2-6, the V gene TRBV4-1, with TRBD2 as a possible D gene (5 bases). The CDR3 bases are TGCGCCAGCAGCCCGAGGGAGTTCCGCAGCTCTGGGGCCAACGTCCTGACTTTC. Protein: CASSPREFRSSGANVLTF.